This entry describes one T cell receptor (beta chain). The antigen is undetermined. The data originate from a study of blood T cells in healthy people across ages. Overall study: About one barcoded beta molecule per two T cells was captured by template switching. Points from the study as a whole: A greater number of naive CD4+ cells and higher diversity distinguished long-lived donors from aged donors. In older individuals, TCR beta diversity per million T cells was lower, falling roughly linearly with age.

A sample-barcoded 5' primer and a J-beta primer mix were used in a second PCR of roughly 7 to 11 cycles. The yield of each sample was at least 3 million CDR3-containing paired-end reads. TCRdb reanalysed the 5' RACE reads using MiXCR and keeps one entry per CDR3 protein. The sample includes just over 1 million distinct CDR3 sequences, 40% to 45% of them seen just once. The length of the CDR3 is 15 residues. Between the trimmed V and J ends, which lost 5 bases and 0 bases, there was a span of 11 bases. Germline V lookup: CDR1 MNHEY, CDR2 SMNVEV (reference sequence). The specimen sequenced was blood. The sequence derives from a woman between 55 and 75 years old in good health. The gene calls are TRBV27 and TRBJ2-1; D call uncertain. In DNA form, the CDR3 reads TGTGCCAGCAGTCCCATTAGGAGCTCCTACAATGAGCAGTTCTTC. It translates to CASSPIRSSYNEQFF.